Presented here are 5 T cell receptor beta chains from one specimen sequenced in a study of blood T cell repertoires in COVID-19. Generated by immunoSEQ multiplex PCR, the TCRdb table keeps only in-frame clones and is missing some. The sample has about 85,000 clones, about 80% seen once. The sequencing input was peripheral blood. These receptors all come from a human donor in a cohort sampled during active COVID-19.

The chain employs TRBV14 and TRBJ2-3; 8 bases match TRBD2. The CDR3 sequence is 13 residues long. Per germline, CDR1 SGHDN and CDR2 FVKESK. The junction had 6 bases not matched to a gene; V was cut back by 4 bases and J by 9 bases. In nucleotides, the CDR3 is TGTGCCAGCAGCCGACTAGCGCTGGACACGCAGTATTTT. This translates into CASSRLALDTQYF.

This chain uses TRBV13 with TRBJ2-3; D might be TRBD2 (5 bases). V lost 1 base, J lost 2 bases, and 19 bases lay in between. Looked up from germline, CDR1 is PRHDT and CDR2 is FYEKMQ (reference sequence). The CDR3 contains 18 residues. CDR3 residues: CASSLAGEATRATDTQYF. As DNA, the CDR3 is TGTGCCAGCAGCTTAGCCGGGGAAGCAACTAGGGCCACAGATACGCAGTATTTT.

The gene calls are TRBV18 and TRBJ1-2; D is uncertain. This CDR3 is 14 amino acids long. The germline CDR1 and CDR2 sequences are KGHSH and LQKENI. The ends were cut back, 4 bases at V and 8 bases at J, with 17 bases in the middle. CDR3 bases: TGTGCCAGCTCACAAGACCTTCTCAGCGGCGGCTACACCTTC. Translating gives CASSQDLLSGGYTF.

This clone was detected many times. This chain connects TRBV19 to TRBJ2-7, with 8 bases matching TRBD1. This CDR3 is built from 12 residues. V shed 3 bases, J shed 8 bases, and the junction held 3 bases outside the gene matches. The germline V gene encodes CDR1 LNHDA and CDR2 SQIVND (reference sequence). CDR3 protein: CASSIGQGKQYF. CDR3 bases: TGTGCCAGTAGTATCGGACAGGGAAAGCAGTACTTC.

V and J are TRBV6-2 or TRBV6-3 and TRBJ2-7; no reliable D call. Germline-derived CDR1 and CDR2 are MNHEY and SVGEGT. Trimming removed 3 bases at V and 3 bases at J, with 9 bases between. This CDR3 is built from 13 residues. The CDR3 loop reads CASSYGTNYEQYF. DNA for the CDR3: TGTGCCAGCAGTTATGGCACTAACTACGAGCAGTACTTC.